These 10 T cell receptor beta chains share one sample of origin, sequenced in a study of shared T cell receptors in the human thymus. Here immunoSEQ multiplex PCR was the method, and the copy in TCRdb shows in-frame clones only, minus some. The table shows about 660,000 clones, with more than 75% occurring only once. These data are also associated with another study on human thymus T cells.

Input material: thymocytes. Receptors were obtained from a boy less than two years old with a congenital heart defect.

This chain joins TRBV15 and TRBJ2-5; 11 bases agree with TRBD2. Gene TRBJ2-7 matches the end of the DNA better, so the J call may be wrong. Germline V gene data show CDR1 as LNHNV and CDR2 as YYDKDF (reference sequence). The CDR3 is made up of 15 amino acids. CDR3 residues: CATSKGTSGSYEQYF. The CDR3 DNA is TGTGCCACCAGCAAAGGGACTAGCGGATCCTACGAGCAGTACTTC.

A note on this clone: This same CDR3 is encoded by further DNA sequences in the sample. This chain connects TRBV29-1 to TRBJ2-7, with 13 bases matching TRBD2. CDR3 size: 16 residues. The V segment lost 0 bases and the J segment 4 bases; nucleotides outside the gene matches: 6. CDR1 is SQVTM, CDR2 ANQGSEA, per germline. CDR3 nucleotide sequence: TGCAGCGTTGAAGAGGACACTAGCGGGAGGGAATACGAGCAGTACTTC. This translates into CSVEEDTSGREYEQYF.

The chain uses TRBV19 and TRBJ1-2; TRBD1 agrees at 7 bases. Germline V gene sequence: CDR1 LNHDA, CDR2 SQIVND (reference sequence). Losses at the gene ends were 6 bases for V and 6 bases for J; bases not matched to a gene: 4. The CDR3 extends over 12 amino acids. The CDR3 bases are TGTGCCAGTAGCCTGACAGGGAATGGCTACACCTTC. Its protein is CASSLTGNGYTF.

The rearrangement uses TRBV7-9 and TRBJ2-1; TRBD2 matches at 7 bases. This CDR3 is built from 15 residues. CDR1 and CDR2 from the germline V gene are SEHNR and FQNEAQ (reference sequence). V lost 1 base, J lost 4 bases, and 4 bases stayed unmatched. The CDR3 coding sequence is TGTGCCAGCAGCTTAGATAGCGGGTTTTACAATGAGCAGTTCTTC. Translating it yields CASSLDSGFYNEQFF.

V usage is TRBV28 and J usage is TRBJ1-1; 9 positions agree with TRBD1. Germline V gene sequence: CDR1 MDHEN, CDR2 SYDVKM. The CDR3 consists of 14 residues. V dropped 9 bases and J dropped 3; count of bases not matched to a gene: 8. CDR3 sequence reads: CASGDRAVDTEAFF. DNA of the CDR3: TGTGCCAGTGGGGACAGGGCGGTCGACACTGAAGCTTTCTTT. The complete variable domain, with remaining parts taken from reference TRBV28 and TRBJ1-1, reads DVKVTQSSRYLVKRTGEKVFLECVQDMDHENMFWYRQDPGLGLRLIYFSYDVKMKEKGDIPEGYSVSREKKERFSLILESASTNQTSMYLCASGDRAVDTEAFFGQGTRLTVV.

The chain joins TRBV14 to TRBJ2-2; 7 bases agree with TRBD1. The CDR3 has 14 residues. The V gene's germline CDR1 is SGHDN and CDR2 FVKESK. V lost 2 bases to trimming and J lost 6 bases; unmatched junction nucleotides: 3. The CDR3 region has the DNA TGTGCCAGCAGCCAATTCACAGGGGCCGGGGAGCTGTTTTTT. Translated, it gives CASSQFTGAGELFF.

This clone showed up just a few times. The chain joins TRBV6-6 to TRBJ1-4; maybe TRBD1 (5 bases). The CDR3 runs to 15 residues. V was clipped by 6 bases and J by 8 bases, with 19 bases between them. Per germline, CDR1 MNHNY and CDR2 SVGAGI (reference sequence). CDR3 region: CASRADSDLYEKLFF. Here the CDR3 DNA reads TGTGCCAGCAGAGCCGACAGTGATCTTTACGAAAAACTGTTTTTT.

The J gene is TRBJ2-1, the V gene TRBV11-3; D is undetermined. This CDR3 region has 11 residues. CDR1 and CDR2 (germline): SGHNT, YENEEA. Between the trimmed V and J ends, which lost 5 bases and 5 bases, there was a span of 4 bases. In DNA, the CDR3 is TGTGCCAGCAGCCTAAACAATGAGCAGTTCTTC. Translation: CASSLNNEQFF. The complete variable domain, with remaining parts taken from reference TRBV11-3 and TRBJ2-1, reads EAGVVQSPRYKIIEKKQPVAFWCNPISGHNTLYWYLQNLGQGPELLIRYENEEAVDDSQLPKDRFSAERLKGVDSTLKIQPAELGDSAVYLCASSLNNEQFFGPGTRLTVL.

This chain connects TRBV7-9 to TRBJ1-2, with D unclear. V was trimmed by 5 bases and J by 1 base, leaving 11 bases between them. This CDR3 region has 14 residues. In germline, CDR1 is SEHNR, CDR2 FQNEAQ (reference sequence). CDR3 region: CASSQKRHNYGYTF. The CDR3 bases are TGTGCCAGCAGCCAAAAACGACATAACTATGGCTACACCTTC.

The chain has TRBV19 and TRBJ1-5, with 12 bases identical to TRBD1. Per the germline V gene, CDR1 is LNHDA and CDR2 is SQIVND (reference sequence). V lost 7 bases and J lost 0; bases outside the gene matches: 13. This CDR3 region has 19 residues. CDR3 loop: CASTIHRDRGRFSNQPQHF. CDR3 nucleotide sequence: TGTGCCAGTACCATCCACCGGGACAGGGGGCGATTTAGCAATCAGCCCCAGCATTTT. The variable domain in full, completed from reference TRBV19 and TRBJ1-5, reads DGGITQSPKYLFRKEGQNVTLSCEQNLNHDAMYWYRQDPGQGLRLIYYSQIVNDFQKGDIAEGYSVSREKKESFPLTVTSAQKNPTAFYLCASTIHRDRGRFSNQPQHFGDGTRLSIL.